One T cell receptor beta chain is described in this entry. Its antigen is unknown. This specimen comes from a study of identical twins. The study's findings and limits: Whereas memory repertoires showed no such difference, abundant cord blood beta clonotypes carried fewer insertions.

TCRdb independently ran MiXCR on the 5' RACE reads; one entry per CDR3 protein. The sample carries 460,000 or so distinct CDR3 sequences, over 12% recorded once. A further study also used this sample, focusing on yellow fever vaccine responses in identical twins.

The sample comprised CD4+ T cells sorted from blood. The clonotype was recovered from a woman between 18 and 29 years old in good health.

CDR3 coding DNA: TGCGCCAGCAGTGAGTCTTGGGGTAAGGGCTCCTACGAGCAGTACTTC. Translation gives CASSESWGKGSYEQYF. The chain uses TRBV10-2 and TRBJ2-7; D not resolved. CDR1 WSHSY and CDR2 SAAADI come from the germline V gene. V dropped 0 bases and J dropped 0 bases, with 12 bases sitting between them. CDR3 length: 16 residues.